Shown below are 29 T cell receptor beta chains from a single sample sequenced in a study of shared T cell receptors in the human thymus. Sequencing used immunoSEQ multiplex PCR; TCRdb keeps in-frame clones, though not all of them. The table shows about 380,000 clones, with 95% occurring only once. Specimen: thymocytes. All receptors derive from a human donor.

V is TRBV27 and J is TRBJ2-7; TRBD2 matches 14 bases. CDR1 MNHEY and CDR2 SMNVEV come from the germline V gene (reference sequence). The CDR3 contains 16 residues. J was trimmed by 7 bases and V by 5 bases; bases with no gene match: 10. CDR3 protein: CASSPIGLAGGREQYF. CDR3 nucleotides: TGTGCCAGCAGTCCAATAGGACTAGCGGGAGGACGGGAGCAGTACTTC.

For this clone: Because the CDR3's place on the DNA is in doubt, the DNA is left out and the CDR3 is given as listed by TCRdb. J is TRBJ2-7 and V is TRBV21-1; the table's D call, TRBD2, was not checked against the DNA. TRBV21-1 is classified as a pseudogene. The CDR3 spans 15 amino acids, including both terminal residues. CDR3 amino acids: CASSKVASGSYEQYF.

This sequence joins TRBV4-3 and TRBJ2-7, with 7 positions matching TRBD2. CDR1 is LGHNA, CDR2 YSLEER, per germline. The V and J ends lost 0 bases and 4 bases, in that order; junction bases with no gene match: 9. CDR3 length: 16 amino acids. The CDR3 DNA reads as TGCGCCAGCAGCCAAGATTGGAGGGAGGGCCCTTACGAGCAGTACTTC. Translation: CASSQDWREGPYEQYF.

The CDR3: CASSERAPYNEQFF. In DNA, the CDR3 is TGTGCCAGCAGTGAGCGGGCTCCCTACAATGAGCAGTTCTTC. The V call is TRBV6-4, the J call TRBJ2-1, with a possible D match to TRBD2 (5 bases). There are 14 residues in the CDR3. The V and J ends lost 3 bases and 2 bases respectively, with 8 bases between them. Germline CDR1 is MRHNA and CDR2 is SNTAGT.

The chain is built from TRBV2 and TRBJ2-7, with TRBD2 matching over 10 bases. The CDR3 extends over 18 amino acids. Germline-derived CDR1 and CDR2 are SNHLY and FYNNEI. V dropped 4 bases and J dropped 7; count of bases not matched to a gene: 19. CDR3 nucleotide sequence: TGTGCCAGCAGTGGGGGGTGGCTAGCGGGAGAGGGGCCTACGGAGCAGTACTTC. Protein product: CASSGGWLAGEGPTEQYF.

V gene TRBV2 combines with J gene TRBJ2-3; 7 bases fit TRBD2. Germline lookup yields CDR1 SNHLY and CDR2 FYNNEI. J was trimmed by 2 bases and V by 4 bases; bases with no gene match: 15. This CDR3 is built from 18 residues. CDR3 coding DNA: TGTGCCAGCAGTGGCCGGGCAGAACTAGCGCATGACACAGATACGCAGTATTTT. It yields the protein CASSGRAELAHDTDTQYF.

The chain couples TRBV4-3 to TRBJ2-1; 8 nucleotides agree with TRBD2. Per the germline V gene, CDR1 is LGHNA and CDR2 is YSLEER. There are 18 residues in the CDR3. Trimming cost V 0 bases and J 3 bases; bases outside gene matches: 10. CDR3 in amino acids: CASSQDRGSGENYNEQFF. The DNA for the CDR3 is TGCGCCAGCAGCCAAGATCGGGGTAGCGGGGAAAACTACAATGAGCAGTTCTTC.

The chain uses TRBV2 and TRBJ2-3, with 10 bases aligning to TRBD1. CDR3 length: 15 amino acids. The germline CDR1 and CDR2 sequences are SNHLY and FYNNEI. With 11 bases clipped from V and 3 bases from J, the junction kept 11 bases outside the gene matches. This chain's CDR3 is CAGYGTGVITDTQYF. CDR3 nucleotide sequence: TGTGCCGGATACGGGACAGGGGTTATAACAGATACGCAGTATTTT.

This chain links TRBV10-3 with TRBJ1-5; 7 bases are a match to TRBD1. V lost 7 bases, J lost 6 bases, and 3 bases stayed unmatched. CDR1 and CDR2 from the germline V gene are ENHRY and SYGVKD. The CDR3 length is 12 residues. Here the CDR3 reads CAIISGGQPQHF. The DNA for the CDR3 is TGTGCCATCATCTCAGGGGGTCAGCCCCAGCATTTT.

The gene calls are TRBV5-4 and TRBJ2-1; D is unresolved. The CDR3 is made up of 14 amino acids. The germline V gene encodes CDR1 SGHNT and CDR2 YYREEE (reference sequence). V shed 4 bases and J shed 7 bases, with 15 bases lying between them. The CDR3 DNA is TGTGCCAGCAGCGGACGGACGAAGAAGAATGAGCAGTTCTTC. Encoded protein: CASSGRTKKNEQFF.

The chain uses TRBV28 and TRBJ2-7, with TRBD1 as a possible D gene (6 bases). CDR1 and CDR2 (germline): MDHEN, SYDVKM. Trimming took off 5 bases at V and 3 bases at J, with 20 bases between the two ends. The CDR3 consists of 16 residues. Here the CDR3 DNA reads TGTGCCAGCAGTCCGGGACACCCCGAAGGTCTCTACGAGCAGTACTTC. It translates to CASSPGHPEGLYEQYF.

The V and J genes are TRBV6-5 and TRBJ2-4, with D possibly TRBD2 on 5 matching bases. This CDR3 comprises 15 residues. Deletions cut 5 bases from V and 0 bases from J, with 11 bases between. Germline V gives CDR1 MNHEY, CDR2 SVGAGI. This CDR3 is CASSKLGLAKNIQYF. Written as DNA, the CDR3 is TGTGCCAGCAGTAAACTCGGACTAGCCAAAAACATTCAGTACTTC.

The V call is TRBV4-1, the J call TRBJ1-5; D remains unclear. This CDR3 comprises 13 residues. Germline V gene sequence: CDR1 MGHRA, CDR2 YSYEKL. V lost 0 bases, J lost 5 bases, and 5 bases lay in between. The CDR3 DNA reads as TGCGCCAGCAGCCAAGATTGGGATCAGCCCCAGCATTTT. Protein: CASSQDWDQPQHF.

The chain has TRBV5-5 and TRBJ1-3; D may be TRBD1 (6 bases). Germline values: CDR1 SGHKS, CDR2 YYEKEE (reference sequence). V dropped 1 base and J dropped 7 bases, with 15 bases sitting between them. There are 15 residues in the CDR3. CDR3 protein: CASSLQRQEENTIYF. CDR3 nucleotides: TGTGCCAGCAGCTTGCAACGACAGGAGGAGAACACCATATATTTT.

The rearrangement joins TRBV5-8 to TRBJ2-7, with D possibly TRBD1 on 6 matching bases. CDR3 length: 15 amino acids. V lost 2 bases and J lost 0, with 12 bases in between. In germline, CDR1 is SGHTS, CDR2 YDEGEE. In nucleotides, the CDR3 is TGTGCCAGCAGCTTTGACAGGCAGAGCTCCTACGAGCAGTACTTC. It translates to CASSFDRQSSYEQYF.

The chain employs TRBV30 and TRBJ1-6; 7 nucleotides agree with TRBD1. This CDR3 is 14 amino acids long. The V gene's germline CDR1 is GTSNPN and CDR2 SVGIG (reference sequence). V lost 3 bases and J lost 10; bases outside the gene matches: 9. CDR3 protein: CAWRIGQARSPLHF. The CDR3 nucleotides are TGTGCCTGGAGGATCGGACAGGCTCGATCACCCCTCCACTTT.

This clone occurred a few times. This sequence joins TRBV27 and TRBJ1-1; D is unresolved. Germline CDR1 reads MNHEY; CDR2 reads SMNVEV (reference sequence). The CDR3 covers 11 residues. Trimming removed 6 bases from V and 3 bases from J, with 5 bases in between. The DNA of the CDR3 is TGTGCCAGCAGGGGATACACTGAAGCTTTCTTT. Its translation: CASRGYTEAFF.

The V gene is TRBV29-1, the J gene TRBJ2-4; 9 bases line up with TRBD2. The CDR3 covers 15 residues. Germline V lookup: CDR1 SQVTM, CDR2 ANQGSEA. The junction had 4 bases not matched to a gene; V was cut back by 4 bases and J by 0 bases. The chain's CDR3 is CSVVASGTAKNIQYF. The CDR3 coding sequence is TGCAGCGTTGTTGCTAGCGGGACAGCCAAAAACATTCAGTACTTC.

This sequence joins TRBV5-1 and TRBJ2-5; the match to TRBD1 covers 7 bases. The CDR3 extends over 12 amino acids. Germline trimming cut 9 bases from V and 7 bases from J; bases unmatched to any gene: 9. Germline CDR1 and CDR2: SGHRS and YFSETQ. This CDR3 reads CATLGTEGTQYF. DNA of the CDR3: TGCGCCACCCTCGGGACAGAGGGGACCCAGTACTTC.

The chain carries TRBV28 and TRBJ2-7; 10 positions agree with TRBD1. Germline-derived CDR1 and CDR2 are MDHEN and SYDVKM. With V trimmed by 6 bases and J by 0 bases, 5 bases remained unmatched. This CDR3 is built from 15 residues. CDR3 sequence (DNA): TGTGCCAGCAGCATGACAGGGGGCAACTCCTACGAGCAGTACTTC. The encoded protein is CASSMTGGNSYEQYF.

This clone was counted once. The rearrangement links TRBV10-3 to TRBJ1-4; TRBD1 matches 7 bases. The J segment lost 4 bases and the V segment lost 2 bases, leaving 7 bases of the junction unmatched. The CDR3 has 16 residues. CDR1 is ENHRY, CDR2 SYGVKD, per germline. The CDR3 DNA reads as TGTGCCATCAGTGAGGCAAACAGGGGACGTAATGAAAAACTGTTTTTT. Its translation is CAISEANRGRNEKLFF.

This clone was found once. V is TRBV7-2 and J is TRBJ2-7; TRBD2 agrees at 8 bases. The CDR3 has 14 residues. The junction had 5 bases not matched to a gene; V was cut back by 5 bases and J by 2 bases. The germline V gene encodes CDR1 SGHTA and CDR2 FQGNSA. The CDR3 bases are TGTGCCAGCAGCCCCCTAGCGGGCCCCTACGAGCAGTACTTC. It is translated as CASSPLAGPYEQYF.

In DNA, the CDR3 is TGTGCCAGCAGCCAAGAGATCGGACTAGAAGAAGTAGCCAAAAACATTCAGTACTTC. As protein: CASSQEIGLEEVAKNIQYF. V is TRBV4-2 and J is TRBJ2-4; 7 nucleotides align to TRBD2. The CDR3 has 19 residues. CDR1 and CDR2 (germline): LGHNA, YNFKEQ. V shed 0 bases and J 0 bases; nucleotides not matched to a gene: 11.

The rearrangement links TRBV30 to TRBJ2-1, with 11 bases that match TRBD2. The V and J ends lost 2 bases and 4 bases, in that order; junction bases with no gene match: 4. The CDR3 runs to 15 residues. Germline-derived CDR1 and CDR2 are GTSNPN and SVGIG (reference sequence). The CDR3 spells CAWSKGLADYNEQFF. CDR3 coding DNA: TGTGCCTGGAGTAAGGGACTAGCGGATTACAATGAGCAGTTCTTC.

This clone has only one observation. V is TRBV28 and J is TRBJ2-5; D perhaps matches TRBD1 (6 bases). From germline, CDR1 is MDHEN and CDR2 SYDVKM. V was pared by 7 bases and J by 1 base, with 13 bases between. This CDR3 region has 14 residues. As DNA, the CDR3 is TGTGCCAGCACCTGGAAGGACAGCCAAGAGACCCAGTACTTC. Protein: CASTWKDSQETQYF. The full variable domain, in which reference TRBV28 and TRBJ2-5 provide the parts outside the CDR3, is DVKVTQSSRYLVKRTGEKVFLECVQDMDHENMFWYRQDPGLGLRLIYFSYDVKMKEKGDIPEGYSVSREKKERFSLILESASTNQTSMYLCASTWKDSQETQYFGPGTRLLVL.

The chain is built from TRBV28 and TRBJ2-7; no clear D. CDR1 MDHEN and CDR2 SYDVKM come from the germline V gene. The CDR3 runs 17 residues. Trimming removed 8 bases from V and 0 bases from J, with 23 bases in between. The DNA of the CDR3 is TGTGCCAGCCTCCCTCACCCTTCCCCACCATCCTCCTACGAGCAGTACTTC. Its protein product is CASLPHPSPPSSYEQYF.

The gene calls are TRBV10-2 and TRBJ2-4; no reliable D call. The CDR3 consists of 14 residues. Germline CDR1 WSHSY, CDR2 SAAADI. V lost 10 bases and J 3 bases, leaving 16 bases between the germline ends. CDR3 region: CATRDGVHKNIQYF. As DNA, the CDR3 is TGCGCCACCCGCGATGGGGTTCACAAAAACATTCAGTACTTC.

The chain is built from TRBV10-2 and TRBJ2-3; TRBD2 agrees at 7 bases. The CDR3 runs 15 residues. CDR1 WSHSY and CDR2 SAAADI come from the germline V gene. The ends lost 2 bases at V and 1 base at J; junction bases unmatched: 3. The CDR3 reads CASSEASGRTDTQYF. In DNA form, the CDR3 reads TGCGCCAGCAGTGAGGCTAGCGGTCGCACAGATACGCAGTATTTT.

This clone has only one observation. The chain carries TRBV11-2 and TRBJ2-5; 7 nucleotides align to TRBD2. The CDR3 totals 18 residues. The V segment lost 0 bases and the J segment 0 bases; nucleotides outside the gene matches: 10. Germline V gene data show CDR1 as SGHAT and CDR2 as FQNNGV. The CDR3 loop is CASSLDRASGENQETQYF. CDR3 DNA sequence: TGTGCCAGCAGCTTAGATCGGGCTAGCGGAGAGAACCAAGAGACCCAGTACTTC.